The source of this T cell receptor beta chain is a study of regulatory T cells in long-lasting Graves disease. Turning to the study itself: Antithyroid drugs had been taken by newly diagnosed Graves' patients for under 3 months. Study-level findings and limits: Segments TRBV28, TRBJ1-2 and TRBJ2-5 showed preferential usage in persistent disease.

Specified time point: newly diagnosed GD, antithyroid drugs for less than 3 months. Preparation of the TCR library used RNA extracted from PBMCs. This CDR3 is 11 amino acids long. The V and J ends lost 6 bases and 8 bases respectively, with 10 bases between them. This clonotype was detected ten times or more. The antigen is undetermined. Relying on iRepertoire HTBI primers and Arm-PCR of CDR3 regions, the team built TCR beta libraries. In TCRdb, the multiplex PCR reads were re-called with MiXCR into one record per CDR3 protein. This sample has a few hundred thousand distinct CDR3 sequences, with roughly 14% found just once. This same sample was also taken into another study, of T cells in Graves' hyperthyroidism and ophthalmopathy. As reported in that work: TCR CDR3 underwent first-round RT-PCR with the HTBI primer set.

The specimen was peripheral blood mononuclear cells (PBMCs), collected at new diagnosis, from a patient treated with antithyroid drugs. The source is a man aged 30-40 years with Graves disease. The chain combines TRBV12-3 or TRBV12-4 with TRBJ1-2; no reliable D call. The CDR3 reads CASRHAEGYTF. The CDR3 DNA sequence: TGTGCCAGCAGACACGCGGAGGGCTACACCTTC.